This T cell receptor beta chain was sequenced in a study of beta chain features in type 1 diabetes. As to this clone: Its antigen is not known.

All of the isolated RNA was reverse transcribed, so expressed TCRB transcripts were sequenced. The protocol was immunoSEQ multiplex PCR, while the TCRdb copy is restricted to in-frame clones and leaves out a portion. Here the sample spans approximately 50,000 clones, just under 65% being singletons. CDR1 is LNHDA, CDR2 SQIVND, per germline (reference sequence). Germline trimming cut 6 bases from V and 4 bases from J; bases unmatched to any gene: 9. The CDR3 sequence is 16 residues long. General observations from the study: Across all four CD4+ subsets, people with type 1 diabetes showed modestly shorter TCRB CDR3s.

This chain uses TRBV19 with TRBJ2-3; the match to TRBD1 covers 11 bases. The sample taken for sequencing was stem cell memory CD4+ T cells from blood. This TCR came from a woman in her twenties or thirties with type 1 diabetes. CDR3 sequence: CASSLYSDRGPDTQYF. The DNA for the CDR3 is TGTGCCAGTAGCCTATATTCGGACAGGGGGCCAGATACGCAGTATTTT.